This TCR beta chain comes out of a study of radiotherapy plus CTLA-4 blockade in lung cancer. The germline V gene encodes CDR1 MNHNY and CDR2 SVGAGI (reference sequence). This CDR3 spans 15 amino acids. Trimming pared 7 bases from V and 0 bases from J, leaving 13 bases between. The study gave focal radiation plus ipilimumab CTLA-4 blockade to patients with chemo-refractory metastatic non-small-cell lung cancer. Here immunoSEQ multiplex PCR was the method, and the copy in TCRdb shows in-frame clones only, minus some. The data contain approximately 80,000 clones, approximately 80% of them seen just once; the ten biggest clones take up about 0.79%. This clone appeared a single time.

The rearrangement links TRBV6-6 to TRBJ2-1, with a weak D call TRBD1 (6 bases). Source: peripheral blood, taken from a patient treated with radiotherapy plus ipilimumab. The TCR originated in a human donor with non-small cell lung cancer who had stable disease on radiotherapy plus ipilimumab. The CDR3 coding sequence is TGTGCCAGCACCCGGACAGACAGCTCCTACAATGAGCAGTTCTTC. It translates to CASTRTDSSYNEQFF.